Listed below are T cell receptor beta chains from one sample, sequenced in a study of vaccination effects on CD4 cells after COVID-19. Using immunoSEQ multiplex PCR, the repertoire was profiled, and TCRdb retains in-frame clones only, with some absent. Seen here are more than 60,000 clones, 74% observed once, and the top ten hold about 2.2%. No antigens are known for them. The source was CD4+ T cells from PBMCs cultured without peptide, collected after COVID-19 vaccination. These receptors were collected from a human donor who received a COVID-19 vaccine. CDR3s include the opening cysteine and the closing phenylalanine or tryptophan. D genes are given only for firm matches. A row's size may be missing; if present it is once, few, many or a size class.

d_gene | abundance | j_gene | v_gene | CDR3aa
- | - | TRBJ2-2 | TRBV2 | CASSQFGGRTGELFF
TRBD2 | - | TRBJ2-3 | TRBV5-1 | CASSLLGGVGTDTQYF
- | - | TRBJ1-2 | TRBV3-1/TRBV3-2 | CASSQVGEAPWGYTF
- | - | TRBJ1-2 | TRBV6-2/TRBV6-3 | CASSREAGGYTF
- | - | TRBJ1-1 | TRBV19 | CASRTANTEAFF
- | - | TRBJ2-3 | TRBV3-1/TRBV3-2 | CASSQVNLDTQYF
- | - | TRBJ1-2 | TRBV2 | CASTFVRADGYTF
- | - | TRBJ1-1 | TRBV18 | CASSHLPGPPQLNTEAFF
- | few | TRBJ1-1 | TRBV6-2/TRBV6-3 | CASSYNGGTEAFF
- | - | TRBJ2-2 | TRBV19 | CASTNKVWANTGELFF
- | - | TRBJ2-4 | TRBV7-2 | CASSLAAAGAKNIQYF
TRBD1 | - | TRBJ2-1 | TRBV7-2 | CASSLEGQLFVGGEQFF
- | - | TRBJ1-2 | TRBV2 | CASSLGPRVGGYTF
- | - | TRBJ1-6 | TRBV7-3 | CASSFDLNSPLHF
- | - | TRBJ1-5 | TRBV10-3 | CAISRDPGSNQPQHF